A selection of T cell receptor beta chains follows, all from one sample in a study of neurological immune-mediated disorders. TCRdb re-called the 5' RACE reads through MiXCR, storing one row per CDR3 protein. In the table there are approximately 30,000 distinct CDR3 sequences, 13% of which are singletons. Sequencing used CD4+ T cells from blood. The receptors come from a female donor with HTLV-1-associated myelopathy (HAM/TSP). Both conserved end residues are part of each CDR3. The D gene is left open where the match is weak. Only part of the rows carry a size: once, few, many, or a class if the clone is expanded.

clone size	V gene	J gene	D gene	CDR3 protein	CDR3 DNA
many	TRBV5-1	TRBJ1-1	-	CASSLERQDKGAFF	TGCGCCAGCAGCTTGGAAAGGCAAGATAAGGGAGCTTTCTTT
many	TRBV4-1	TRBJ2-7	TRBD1	CASSPQARTGSYEQYF	TGCGCCAGCAGCCCCCAAGCTAGGACAGGGAGCTACGAGCAGTACTTC
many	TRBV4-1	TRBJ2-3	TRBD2	CASSQGGSGRRDTQYF	TGCGCCAGCAGCCAAGGGGGTAGCGGGAGGAGAGATACGCAGTATTTT
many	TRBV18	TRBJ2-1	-	CASSPEAGSYNEQFF	TGTGCCAGCTCACCAGAGGCAGGCTCCTACAATGAGCAGTTCTTC
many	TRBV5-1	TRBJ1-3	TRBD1	CASSVLGTAGNTIYF	TGCGCCAGCAGCGTACTAGGGACAGCTGGAAACACCATATATTTT
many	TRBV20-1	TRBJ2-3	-	CSALSGGETDTQYF	TGCAGTGCCCTTTCAGGCGGGGAGACAGATACGCAGTATTTT
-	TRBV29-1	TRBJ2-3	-	CSVEDPYDTDTQYF	TGCAGCGTTGAAGACCCTTACGACACAGATACGCAGTATTTT
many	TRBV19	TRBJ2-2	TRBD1	CAARRDRDTGELFF	TGTGCGGCTCGTAGGGACAGGGACACCGGGGAGCTGTTTTTT
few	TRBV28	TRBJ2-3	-	CASSILSGDTDTQYF	TGTGCCAGCAGTATCCTCTCGGGGGACACAGATACGCAGTATTTT
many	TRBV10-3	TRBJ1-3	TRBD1	CAITAGGQYPSGNTIYF	TGTGCCATCACCGCCGGGGGACAGTACCCCTCTGGAAACACCATATATTTT
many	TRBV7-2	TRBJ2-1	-	CASSLVGRGISSYNEQFF	TGTGCCAGCAGCTTAGTGGGACGCGGAATAAGCTCCTACAATGAGCAGTTCTTC
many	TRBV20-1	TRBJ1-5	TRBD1	CSAGTGGYSNQPQHF	TGCAGTGCTGGGACAGGGGGATATAGCAATCAGCCCCAGCATTTT
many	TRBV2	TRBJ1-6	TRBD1	CASRGQGFSPLHF	TGTGCCAGCAGAGGACAGGGGTTTTCACCCCTCCACTTT
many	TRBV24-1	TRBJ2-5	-	CATSDFMGAGTETQYF	TGTGCCACCAGTGATTTTATGGGGGCTGGAACAGAGACCCAGTACTTC
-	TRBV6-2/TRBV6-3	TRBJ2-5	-	CASSQILDLKETQYF	TGTGCCAGCAGTCAGATCCTGGACTTAAAAGAGACCCAGTACTTC
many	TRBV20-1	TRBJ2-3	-	CSARVWDHTQYF	TGCAGTGCTAGAGTTTGGGATCATACGCAGTATTTT
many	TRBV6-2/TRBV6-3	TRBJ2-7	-	CASIRSFHEQYF	TGTGCCAGCATAAGGAGCTTCCACGAGCAGTACTTC
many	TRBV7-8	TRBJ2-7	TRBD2	CASSLAPGGRVREQYF	TGTGCCAGCAGCTTAGCGCCGGGAGGGAGGGTGCGCGAGCAGTACTTC
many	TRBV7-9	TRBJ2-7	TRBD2	CASSSTGTSGNYEQYF	TGTGCCAGCAGCTCCACCGGGACTAGCGGAAACTACGAGCAGTACTTC
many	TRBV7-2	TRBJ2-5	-	CASSLQGTETQYF	TGTGCCAGCAGCTTACAGGGTACGGAGACCCAGTACTTC
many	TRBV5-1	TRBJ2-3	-	CASSVVVRDTQYF	TGCGCCAGCAGCGTCGTAGTGAGAGATACGCAGTATTTT
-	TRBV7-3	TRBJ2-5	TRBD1	CASSWTGALETQYF	TGTGCCAGCAGCTGGACAGGGGCGCTGGAGACCCAGTACTTC
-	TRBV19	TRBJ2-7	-	CASSIAAESTYEQYF	TGTGCCAGTAGTATAGCGGCGGAATCGACCTACGAGCAGTACTTC
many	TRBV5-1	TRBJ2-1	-	CASSLVVSSIQYEQFF	TGCGCCAGCAGCTTGGTTGTGTCTAGTATCCAGTATGAGCAGTTCTTC
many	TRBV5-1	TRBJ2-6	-	CASGTVSGANVLTF	TGCGCCAGCGGAACGGTCTCTGGGGCCAACGTCCTGACTTTC